Listed below are T cell receptor beta chains from one sample, sequenced in a study of blood T cell repertoires in COVID-19. Generated by immunoSEQ multiplex PCR, the TCRdb table keeps only in-frame clones and is missing some. The sample has 250,000 to 300,000 clones; over 80% are singletons. Sequencing input: peripheral blood. These receptors all stem from a woman between 45 and 60 years old with COVID-19, enrolled during active disease. CDR3s include the opening cysteine and the closing phenylalanine or tryptophan. A D gene is named only where the DNA matches it firmly. Not all rows give a size; the values are once, few, many and, for expanded clones, a class.

d_gene: -
abundance: -
j_gene: TRBJ1-2
v_gene: TRBV5-4
CDR3aa: CASSYGGGYTF
CDR3nt: TGTGCCAGCAGCTACGGAGGCGGCTACACCTTC

d_gene: -
abundance: -
j_gene: TRBJ2-3
v_gene: TRBV7-2
CDR3aa: CASSFGKADTQYF
CDR3nt: TGTGCCAGCAGCTTCGGGAAGGCAGATACGCAGTATTTT

d_gene: TRBD1
abundance: -
j_gene: TRBJ2-2
v_gene: TRBV5-4
CDR3aa: CASSAGTGNTGELFF
CDR3nt: TGTGCCAGCAGCGCGGGGACAGGGAACACCGGGGAGCTGTTTTTT

d_gene: -
abundance: -
j_gene: TRBJ1-2
v_gene: TRBV2
CDR3aa: CASSLRGLYGYTF
CDR3nt: TGTGCCAGCAGTTTACGGGGTCTCTATGGCTACACCTTC

d_gene: TRBD1
abundance: -
j_gene: TRBJ2-7
v_gene: TRBV7-9
CDR3aa: CASSPPGTGLEQYF
CDR3nt: TGTGCCAGCAGCCCCCCCGGGACAGGGCTCGAGCAGTACTTC

d_gene: TRBD2
abundance: -
j_gene: TRBJ2-5
v_gene: TRBV11-2
CDR3aa: CASSLEGGLAGRYQETQYF
CDR3nt: TGTGCCAGCAGCTTAGAGGGGGGGCTAGCGGGACGGTACCAAGAGACCCAGTACTTC

d_gene: -
abundance: many
j_gene: TRBJ1-1
v_gene: TRBV7-2
CDR3aa: CASSLVSAGTTEAFF
CDR3nt: TGTGCCAGCAGCTTAGTTAGTGCAGGTACCACTGAAGCTTTCTTT

d_gene: -
abundance: -
j_gene: TRBJ1-3
v_gene: TRBV11-2
CDR3aa: CASSPDGGWGNTIYF
CDR3nt: TGTGCCAGCAGCCCCGACGGGGGATGGGGAAACACCATATATTTT

d_gene: -
abundance: -
j_gene: TRBJ2-5
v_gene: TRBV5-4
CDR3aa: CASSPGLRETQYF
CDR3nt: TGTGCCAGCAGCCCCGGACTTAGGGAGACCCAGTACTTC

d_gene: -
abundance: -
j_gene: TRBJ2-2
v_gene: TRBV19
CDR3aa: CASSWQGSTGELFF
CDR3nt: TGTGCCAGTAGTTGGCAGGGCAGCACCGGGGAGCTGTTTTTT

d_gene: TRBD2
abundance: once
j_gene: TRBJ2-7
v_gene: TRBV19
CDR3aa: CASSRTSGNYEQYF
CDR3nt: TGTGCCAGTAGTCGGACTAGCGGGAACTACGAGCAGTACTTC

d_gene: -
abundance: -
j_gene: TRBJ1-2
v_gene: TRBV15
CDR3aa: CATSWGGNYGYTF
CDR3nt: TGTGCCACCAGTTGGGGAGGGAACTATGGCTACACCTTC

d_gene: TRBD1
abundance: -
j_gene: TRBJ2-5
v_gene: TRBV19
CDR3aa: CASSFGQGQETQYF
CDR3nt: TGTGCCAGTAGTTTCGGACAGGGACAAGAGACCCAGTACTTC

d_gene: TRBD1
abundance: -
j_gene: TRBJ2-3
v_gene: TRBV24-1
CDR3aa: CATSDPAGTGSPADTQYF
CDR3nt: TGTGCCACCAGTGATCCAGCAGGGACAGGGTCTCCTGCAGATACGCAGTATTTT

d_gene: TRBD2
abundance: -
j_gene: TRBJ2-3
v_gene: TRBV14
CDR3aa: CASSPIGWGLAGTDTQYF
CDR3nt: TGTGCCAGCAGCCCTATCGGATGGGGACTAGCGGGCACAGATACGCAGTATTTT

d_gene: -
abundance: many
j_gene: TRBJ1-1
v_gene: TRBV10-3
CDR3aa: CAISGGTDNTEAFF
CDR3nt: TGTGCCATCAGTGGCGGGACGGACAACACTGAAGCTTTCTTT

d_gene: TRBD2
abundance: -
j_gene: TRBJ2-7
v_gene: TRBV6-5
CDR3aa: CASRRPSGREGQYF
CDR3nt: TGTGCCAGCAGGCGGCCTAGCGGGAGGGAGGGGCAGTACTTC

d_gene: -
abundance: -
j_gene: TRBJ2-1
v_gene: TRBV13
CDR3aa: CASSLWTAYNEQFF
CDR3nt: TGTGCCAGCAGCCTCTGGACAGCGTACAATGAGCAGTTCTTC

d_gene: TRBD2
abundance: -
j_gene: TRBJ2-2
v_gene: TRBV19
CDR3aa: CASRTSGSFLANTGELFF
CDR3nt: TGTGCCAGCAGGACTAGCGGGAGCTTTTTGGCGAACACCGGGGAGCTGTTTTTT

d_gene: TRBD2
abundance: -
j_gene: TRBJ2-1
v_gene: TRBV4-1
CDR3aa: CASSQGFSGRASMNEQFF
CDR3nt: TGCGCCAGCAGCCAGGGGTTTAGCGGGAGGGCCAGTATGAATGAGCAGTTCTTC

d_gene: TRBD1
abundance: -
j_gene: TRBJ1-5
v_gene: TRBV6-2/TRBV6-3
CDR3aa: CASSTGTGGNQPQHF
CDR3nt: TGTGCCAGCAGTACCGGGACAGGGGGCAATCAGCCCCAGCATTTT

d_gene: TRBD1
abundance: -
j_gene: TRBJ2-7
v_gene: TRBV5-1
CDR3aa: CASSWGQGDVFEQYF
CDR3nt: TGCGCCAGCAGCTGGGGACAGGGAGACGTCTTTGAGCAGTACTTC

d_gene: -
abundance: -
j_gene: TRBJ2-5
v_gene: TRBV5-1
CDR3aa: CASSLGGKETQYF
CDR3nt: TGCGCCAGCAGCTTGGGGGGCAAAGAGACCCAGTACTTC

d_gene: -
abundance: -
j_gene: TRBJ2-3
v_gene: TRBV9
CDR3aa: CASSGTPQNTDTQYF
CDR3nt: TGTGCCAGCTCGGGGACTCCCCAGAACACAGATACGCAGTATTTT

d_gene: TRBD2
abundance: -
j_gene: TRBJ2-5
v_gene: TRBV9
CDR3aa: CASSVDGSGRKETQYF
CDR3nt: TGTGCCAGCAGCGTAGACGGAAGCGGGAGAAAAGAGACCCAGTACTTC

d_gene: TRBD1
abundance: -
j_gene: TRBJ1-2
v_gene: TRBV6-6
CDR3aa: CASSPADSARDRVYGYTF
CDR3nt: TGTGCCAGCAGTCCCGCCGACAGCGCCCGGGACAGAGTATATGGCTACACCTTC

d_gene: -
abundance: -
j_gene: TRBJ2-6
v_gene: TRBV19
CDR3aa: CATTGKKDSGANVLTF
CDR3nt: TGTGCCACCACAGGGAAAAAAGACTCTGGGGCCAACGTCCTGACTTTC

d_gene: TRBD1
abundance: -
j_gene: TRBJ2-3
v_gene: TRBV11-2
CDR3aa: CASSEAGTDTDTQYF
CDR3nt: TGTGCCAGCAGCGAAGCCGGGACAGACACAGATACGCAGTATTTT

d_gene: TRBD1
abundance: -
j_gene: TRBJ1-1
v_gene: TRBV9
CDR3aa: CASSEGTGGTEAFF
CDR3nt: TGTGCCAGCAGCGAGGGGACAGGGGGGACTGAAGCTTTCTTT

d_gene: TRBD2
abundance: -
j_gene: TRBJ2-2
v_gene: TRBV11-3
CDR3aa: CASSLDEAGGANGELFF
CDR3nt: TGTGCCAGCAGCTTAGATGAGGCGGGAGGAGCCAACGGGGAGCTGTTTTTT

d_gene: -
abundance: -
j_gene: TRBJ2-5
v_gene: TRBV19
CDR3aa: CASKVDRRGGSETQYF
CDR3nt: TGTGCCAGTAAGGTTGACCGGAGGGGGGGGTCGGAGACCCAGTACTTC